One and the same sample provided the 31 T cell receptor beta chains below, sequenced in a study of metastatic and nonmetastatic thyroid tumors. MiXCR re-clonotyped the PCR reads for TCRdb. The repertoire holds about 10,000 clones, around 40% seen once, with approximately 16% in the top ten. Among the patients, none had received any treatment before thyroid surgery. The sequencing input was tumor tissue. The receptors were sampled from a female donor with papillary thyroid cancer or a benign thyroid nodule (not recorded which). Some clones in this sample may be carry-over from other donors' samples.

This clone was recorded a few times. The chain employs TRBV6-6 and TRBJ2-7; 7 positions match TRBD1. CDR1 is MNHNY and CDR2 is SVGAGI in the germline V gene (reference sequence). There are 13 residues in the CDR3. V shed 2 bases and J 10 bases; nucleotides not matched to a gene: 8. In DNA, the CDR3 is TGTGCCAGCAGTTACGGACAGGTTGCAGTACAGTACTTC. Translating gives CASSYGQVAVQYF.

This clone occurred a few times. CDR3 in DNA: TGTGCCAGCAGTTTCGGGGAAAGGTGGCATTTAGATACGCAGTATTTT. Residues: CASSFGERWHLDTQYF. This sequence joins TRBV28 and TRBJ2-3, with D perhaps matching TRBD2 (5 bases). Looked up from germline, CDR1 is MDHEN and CDR2 is SYDVKM. Trimming removed 3 bases from V and 5 bases from J, with 18 bases in between. This CDR3 has 16 residues.

The sample holds one count of this clone. The chain has TRBV12-3 or TRBV12-4 and TRBJ2-2, with D tentatively TRBD2 (5 bases). Between the trimmed V and J ends, which lost 3 bases and 3 bases, there was a span of 8 bases. The CDR3 sequence is 14 residues long. The CDR3 is CASSFPADTGELFF. The CDR3 region has the DNA TGTGCCAGCAGTTTTCCAGCGGACACCGGGGAGCTGTTTTTT.

This clone was counted only a few times. The chain uses TRBV10-2 and TRBJ1-2; 7 bases agree with TRBD1. The CDR3 extends over 13 amino acids. V lost 4 bases, J lost 2 bases, and 1 base stayed unmatched. Germline assignment: CDR1 WSHSY and CDR2 SAAADI. CDR3 DNA sequence: TGCGCCAGCAGTGTGGGACAGAACTATGGCTACACCTTC. Protein sequence: CASSVGQNYGYTF.

The chain joins TRBV6-1 to TRBJ2-2; 8 positions agree with TRBD1. The CDR3 has 14 residues. V dropped 7 bases and J dropped 3; count of bases not matched to a gene: 4. Germline V lookup: CDR1 MNHNS, CDR2 SASEGT. CDR3 loop: CASNIQGDTGELFF. CDR3 DNA: TGTGCCAGCAACATACAGGGGGACACCGGGGAGCTGTTTTTT.

Ten or more counts support this clone. This may arise from a read error, as a much more abundant clone is one base away. The chain joins TRBV20-1 to TRBJ1-5, with a weak D call TRBD1 (5 bases). CDR3 length equals 14 residues. Trimming left V 5 bases short and J 5 bases short, with 16 bases between. Germline V gives CDR1 DFQATT, CDR2 SNEGSKA (reference sequence). CDR3 in amino acids: CSAYKGLSDQPQHF. CDR3 nucleotides: TGCAGTGCTTACAAGGGGCTTTCTGATCAGCCCCAGCATTTT.

The chain uses TRBV6-5 and TRBJ2-7, with 7 bases identical to TRBD2. CDR3 length equals 18 residues. From germline, CDR1 is MNHEY and CDR2 SVGAGI. Losses at the gene ends were 0 bases for V and 5 bases for J; bases not matched to a gene: 16. CDR3 loop: CASSYSMVGGGVQNEQYF. The CDR3 DNA is TGTGCCAGCAGTTACTCGATGGTGGGGGGAGGGGTCCAGAACGAGCAGTACTTC.

V usage is TRBV19 and J usage is TRBJ2-1; no clear D gene. The length of the CDR3 is 17 residues. Germline V CDR1 and CDR2: LNHDA, SQIVND (reference sequence). V was shortened by 0 bases and J by 6 bases, with 18 bases between the two germline ends. The CDR3 sequence: CASSIDSAPRGGNEQFF. The CDR3 nucleotides read TGTGCCAGTAGTATAGATTCGGCGCCTAGAGGTGGCAATGAGCAGTTCTTC.

Concerning this clone itself: At one boundary the junction diverges from the germline segment, which might be a read error. V is TRBV5-1 and J is TRBJ2-7; D possibly uses TRBD1 or TRBD2 (5 bases each). CDR3 length: 15 residues. CDR1 and CDR2 from the germline V gene are SGHRS and YFSETQ. The CDR3 DNA reads TGCGCCAGCACCTTGTCGGGACGAGGTGTCAGCGAGCAGTACTTC. This translates into CASTLSGRGVSEQYF.

A single count supports this clone. The chain has TRBV7-2 and TRBJ2-6, with TRBD1 matching over 12 bases. Germline CDR1 reads SGHTA; CDR2 reads FQGNSA. This CDR3 is 20 amino acids long. V gave up 3 bases and J gave up 4 bases; unmatched junction bases: 13. The CDR3 DNA follows: TGTGCCAGCAGCTTTTGGCAGGGGACAGGGGGCACAGGAGGGGCCAACGTCCTGACTTTC. Translating it yields CASSFWQGTGGTGGANVLTF.

The gene calls are TRBV5-1 and TRBJ2-2; a weak D match, TRBD2 (5 bases). V was shortened by 2 bases and J by 1 base, with 9 bases between the two germline ends. Germline V gene data show CDR1 as SGHRS and CDR2 as YFSETQ. The CDR3 length is 15 residues. CDR3 residues: CASSFGGLNTGELFF. Written as DNA, the CDR3 is TGCGCCAGCAGCTTTGGAGGTCTGAACACCGGGGAGCTGTTTTTT.

This clone was seen once. At one of its ends the junction is not consistent with the germline gene, which may arise from a read error. The chain combines TRBV11-2 with TRBJ2-7, with 9 bases fitting TRBD1. Germline V gene data show CDR1 as SGHAT and CDR2 as FQNNGV. The CDR3 is made up of 15 amino acids. CDR3 sequence: CASSSYRGPDYEQYF. The CDR3 nucleotides read TGTGCCAGCAGCTCTTACAGGGGGCCGGACTACGAGCAGTACTTT.

As DNA, the CDR3 is TGTGCCAGCAGTTTACGCACTAATGAAAAACTGTTTTTT. Its protein product is CASSLRTNEKLFF. The chain couples TRBV6-5 to TRBJ1-4; D is unresolved. Trimming pared 4 bases from V and 2 bases from J, leaving 5 bases between. Germline-derived CDR1 and CDR2 are MNHEY and SVGAGI. This CDR3 region has 13 residues.

The V gene is TRBV4-2, the J gene TRBJ1-4; D remains unclear. This CDR3 is 15 amino acids long. Per germline, CDR1 LGHNA and CDR2 YNFKEQ. Trimming left V 3 bases short and J 7 bases short, with 15 bases between. Written as DNA, the CDR3 is TGTGCCAGCAGCCAGCCGGGGATCCAGAGTGAAAAACTGTTTTTT. Protein product: CASSQPGIQSEKLFF.

This chain joins TRBV20-1 and TRBJ2-7; tentative D call: TRBD1 (6 bases). Trimming left V 6 bases short and J 5 bases short, with 17 bases between. In germline, CDR1 is DFQATT, CDR2 SNEGSKA (reference sequence). The length of the CDR3 is 13 residues. CDR3 residues: CSATFLEGDEQYF. CDR3 nucleotide sequence: TGCAGTGCGACCTTTTTAGAGGGGGACGAGCAGTACTTC.

The genes are TRBV7-9 and TRBJ2-3; 7 nucleotides align to TRBD2. CDR3 length: 13 amino acids. Germline V gives CDR1 SEHNR, CDR2 FQNEAQ (reference sequence). With 8 bases clipped from V and 4 bases from J, the junction kept 6 bases outside the gene matches. CDR3 sequence reads: CASGAGAADTQYF. For the CDR3, the DNA is TGTGCCAGCGGTGCGGGAGCGGCAGATACGCAGTATTTT.

The chain couples TRBV28 to TRBJ1-2; 9 bases line up with TRBD1. CDR1 is MDHEN, CDR2 SYDVKM, per germline. This CDR3 has 14 amino acids. J gave up 6 bases and V 2 bases, and 4 bases lay outside the gene matches. The DNA of the CDR3 is TGTGCCAGCAGTTTACCCAACAGGGGGCATGGCTACACCTTC. This gives the protein CASSLPNRGHGYTF.

The V gene is TRBV20-1, the J gene TRBJ2-7; maybe TRBD2 (6 bases). This CDR3 has 14 residues. From germline, CDR1 is DFQATT and CDR2 SNEGSKA (reference sequence). V gave up 3 bases and J gave up 2 bases, with 14 bases separating them. CDR3: CSASPSGLTYEQYF. The CDR3 coding sequence is TGCAGTGCTAGCCCCTCGGGACTCACCTACGAGCAGTACTTC.

This chain uses TRBV6-2 or TRBV6-3 with TRBJ2-7; no reliable D call. CDR1 MNHEY and CDR2 SVGEGT come from the germline V gene. The CDR3 is 14 amino acids. Trimming removed 2 bases at V and 3 bases at J, with 11 bases between. The CDR3, as DNA: TGTGCCAGCAGTTACCGGCACACCGACTACGAGCAGTACTTC. It yields the protein CASSYRHTDYEQYF.

V and J are TRBV6-1 and TRBJ1-1, with D possibly TRBD1 on 6 matching bases. CDR3 length: 14 amino acids. Between the trimmed V and J ends, which lost 6 bases and 2 bases, there was a span of 13 bases. Germline values: CDR1 MNHNS, CDR2 SASEGT. The CDR3 protein is CASSTGTRNTEAFF. For the CDR3, the DNA is TGTGCCAGCAGCACCGGGACACGAAACACTGAAGCTTTCTTT.

This clone was seen repeatedly, ten times or more. This chain uses TRBV28 with TRBJ1-2; D is ambiguous. CDR3 length: 14 residues. The germline V gene encodes CDR1 MDHEN and CDR2 SYDVKM. The V end lost 5 bases, the J end lost 8 bases, and 18 bases lay between the germline ends. For the CDR3, the DNA is TGTGCCAGCAGTATACTACCGGGAACCAAAGGCTACACCTTC. Amino acid sequence: CASSILPGTKGYTF.

Written as DNA, the CDR3 is TGCGCCAGCAGCTTGGTAGGGGACAGGGGAGATACGCAGTATTTT. As protein: CASSLVGDRGDTQYF. This sequence joins TRBV5-1 and TRBJ2-3; TRBD1 matches at 10 bases. J gave up 5 bases and V 0 bases, and 3 bases lay outside the gene matches. Germline CDR1 reads SGHRS; CDR2 reads YFSETQ. The CDR3 totals 15 residues.

This chain joins TRBV6-2 or TRBV6-3 and TRBJ1-5; a possible D gene is TRBD1 (6 bases). This CDR3 has 15 amino acids. CDR1 and CDR2 (germline): MNHEY, SVGEGT. Trimming shortened V by 4 bases and J by 4 bases, and 14 bases separated the two germline ends. The CDR3 loop reads CASSWDTPLNQPQHF. The CDR3 DNA reads as TGTGCCAGCAGTTGGGACACCCCTCTGAATCAGCCCCAGCATTTT.

This clone is medium-sized within its sample. The chain employs TRBV20-1 and TRBJ1-5, with TRBD1 matching over 9 bases. Germline assignment: CDR1 DFQATT and CDR2 SNEGSKA (reference sequence). J was trimmed by 5 bases and V by 5 bases; bases with no gene match: 7. This CDR3 has 14 amino acids. The CDR3 here is CSAYRGLSDQPQHF. For the CDR3, the DNA is TGCAGTGCTTACAGGGGGCTTTCTGATCAGCCCCAGCATTTT.

The chain joins TRBV11-2 to TRBJ2-7, with D possibly TRBD2 on 6 matching bases. Germline-derived CDR1 and CDR2 are SGHAT and FQNNGV. V was clipped by 1 base and J by 2 bases, with 12 bases between them. CDR3 size: 15 residues. The CDR3 coding sequence is TGTGCCAGCAGCTTAGTCGGGAGTAAGGCCTACGAGCAGTACTTC. Protein product: CASSLVGSKAYEQYF.

This clone was counted a few times. The V and J genes are TRBV19 and TRBJ1-1, with 9 bases fitting TRBD1. Trimming took 5 bases from V and 5 from J; bases not matched to a gene: 9. The CDR3 runs 15 residues. Germline V lookup: CDR1 LNHDA, CDR2 SQIVND (reference sequence). The CDR3 loop is CASSVPNRGHTEAFF. The CDR3, as DNA: TGTGCCAGTAGTGTCCCCAACAGGGGGCATACTGAAGCTTTCTTT.

The V gene is TRBV24-1, the J gene TRBJ2-6, with D perhaps TRBD1 (7 bases). V lost 2 bases and J 1 base, leaving 11 bases between the germline ends. CDR3 length equals 17 residues. Germline V gives CDR1 KGHDR, CDR2 SFDVKD. CDR3 in DNA: TGTGCCACCAGTGATTCGGCAGGGGGGTCTGGGGCCAACGTCCTGACTTTC. Protein product: CATSDSAGGSGANVLTF.

The chain is built from TRBV6-1 and TRBJ1-5; possible D gene TRBD1, 5 bases. Trimming shortened V by 6 bases and J by 2 bases, and 11 bases separated the two germline ends. This CDR3 has 14 amino acids. The germline CDR1 and CDR2 sequences are MNHNS and SASEGT. The CDR3 DNA reads as TGTGCCAGCAGCGATTCGGGGGGCAATCAGCCCCAGCATTTT. Amino acid sequence: CASSDSGGNQPQHF.

This clone was observed a few times. The V and J genes are TRBV6-2 or TRBV6-3 and TRBJ1-2; D call uncertain. Germline V gene lookup returns CDR1 MNHEY and CDR2 SVGEGT. The CDR3 runs 13 residues. The V end lost 9 bases, the J end lost 4 bases, and 15 bases lay between the germline ends. The CDR3 loop is CASTTRLVYGYTF. CDR3 nucleotide sequence: TGTGCCAGTACAACGCGGTTGGTCTATGGCTACACCTTC.

This chain joins TRBV11-2 and TRBJ2-7; D is uncertain. Germline lookup yields CDR1 SGHAT and CDR2 FQNNGV. V was trimmed by 5 bases and J by 0 bases, leaving 17 bases between them. This CDR3 region has 16 residues. The CDR3 DNA reads as TGTGCCAGCAGCCCCGAGTATTGGCAAACCTCCTACGAGCAGTACTTC. Translating gives CASSPEYWQTSYEQYF.

This clone appeared a few times. The rearrangement joins TRBV9 to TRBJ1-2, with a possible D match to TRBD1 (6 bases). The germline V gene has CDR1 SGDLS and CDR2 YYNGEE. This CDR3 comprises 16 residues. The V gene lost 0 bases and the J gene lost 3 bases, with 15 bases spanning the gap. The CDR3 coding sequence is TGTGCCAGCAGCGTAGGTCAGGACAGAGGCTACTATGGCTACACCTTC. Protein sequence: CASSVGQDRGYYGYTF.